The 30 T cell receptor beta chains presented below share a single source sample, sequenced in a study of blood T cell repertoires in COVID-19 (TCRdb year 2020). The library came from the immunoSEQ multiplex PCR assay. This is the immuneACCESS table as TCRdb keeps it, with only in-frame sequences that have V and J called. A part of the clones is gone; compared with another copy, unresolved V genes explain less than half, and the rest is unexplained. This sample has 110,000 to 150,000 clones in its table, and roughly 88% of those were observed once. The ten largest clones capture roughly a tenth of the sample. Sequenced sample: peripheral blood. The receptors originated from a man in his 60s with active or convalescent COVID-19.

The CDR3 DNA is TGTGCCTGGAGTGTAAGGGGGAGTGAAGCTTTCTTT. Translating gives CAWSVRGSEAFF. This chain connects TRBV30 to TRBJ1-1, with D possibly matching TRBD1 (6 bases). Trimming shortened V by 0 bases and J by 7 bases, and 9 bases separated the two germline ends. The length of the CDR3 is 12 residues. CDR1 is GTSNPN, CDR2 SVGIG, per germline (reference sequence).

The chain combines TRBV4-3 with TRBJ1-4, with no clear D. V was shortened by 5 bases and J by 7 bases, with 29 bases between the two germline ends. The CDR3 has 19 amino acids. Germline CDR1 LGHNA, CDR2 YSLEER. The CDR3 sequence: CASSETGISRGRFAEKLFF. In DNA, the CDR3 is TGCGCCAGCAGCGAGACGGGAATTAGTCGTGGTCGGTTCGCTGAAAAACTGTTTTTT.

The chain uses TRBV7-2 and TRBJ2-1, with 8 bases fitting TRBD1. The ends lost 5 bases at V and 8 bases at J; junction bases unmatched: 11. The CDR3 totals 15 residues. Germline CDR1 reads SGHTA; CDR2 reads FQGNSA. This CDR3 reads CASSPWTGNTDEQFF. CDR3 nucleotide sequence: TGTGCCAGCAGCCCGTGGACAGGGAATACAGATGAGCAGTTCTTC.

The chain links TRBV11-3 to TRBJ1-4, with TRBD1 as a possible D gene (5 bases). This CDR3 has 16 residues. CDR1 and CDR2 from the germline V gene are SGHNT and YENEEA. Trimming left V 1 base short and J 3 bases short, with 12 bases between. CDR3 residues: CASSLVSGPANEKLFF. In DNA form, the CDR3 reads TGTGCCAGCAGCTTAGTGTCAGGGCCGGCTAATGAAAAACTGTTTTTT.

V and J are TRBV5-1 and TRBJ2-3; TRBD1 aligns across 8 bases. Germline assignment: CDR1 SGHRS and CDR2 YFSETQ. V lost 5 bases to trimming and J lost 0 bases; unmatched junction nucleotides: 5. The CDR3 has 15 amino acids. The CDR3 loop is CASRGQVTSTDTQYF. CDR3 nucleotide sequence: TGCGCCAGCAGGGGACAGGTAACTAGCACAGATACGCAGTATTTT. Combining the CDR3 with reference TRBV5-1 and TRBJ2-3 gives the whole variable domain KAGVTQTPRYLIKTRGQQVTLSCSPISGHRSVSWYQQTPGQGLQFLFEYFSETQRNKGNFPGRFSGRQFSNSRSEMNVSTLELGDSALYLCASRGQVTSTDTQYFGPGTRLTVL.

The V gene is TRBV30, the J gene TRBJ1-4, with D uncertain. V lost 3 bases to trimming and J lost 8 bases, with 10 bases between them. Germline lookup yields CDR1 GTSNPN and CDR2 SVGIG (reference sequence). This CDR3 spans 12 amino acids. The CDR3 sequence is CAWSGVGEKLFF. CDR3 coding DNA: TGTGCCTGGAGCGGGGTAGGAGAAAAACTGTTTTTT.

The V and J genes are TRBV27 and TRBJ1-1; TRBD1 might be the D (6 bases). V lost 4 bases, J lost 5 bases, and 8 bases lay in between. The germline V gene has CDR1 MNHEY and CDR2 SMNVEV (reference sequence). This CDR3 spans 12 amino acids. CDR3 sequence (DNA): TGTGCCAGCAGTTCCCAGGGGACTGAAGCTTTCTTT. Translating gives CASSSQGTEAFF.

The chain links TRBV4-3 to TRBJ2-1, with D tentatively TRBD1 (5 bases). This CDR3 is 18 amino acids long. Trimming took off 1 base at V and 5 bases at J, with 21 bases between the two ends. Germline CDR1 reads LGHNA; CDR2 reads YSLEER. CDR3: CASSQGGLMSAGHNEQFF. The CDR3 nucleotides read TGCGCCAGCAGCCAAGGGGGCCTGATGAGTGCTGGCCACAATGAGCAGTTCTTC.

The CDR3 nucleotides are TGTGCCTGGACTGCCCCGAACAGCGGCAATGAGCAGTTCTTC. Protein product: CAWTAPNSGNEQFF. The J gene is TRBJ2-1, the V gene TRBV30; a possible D gene is TRBD2 (5 bases). This CDR3 has 14 residues. Germline CDR1 and CDR2: GTSNPN and SVGIG (reference sequence). Deletions cut 4 bases from V and 6 bases from J, with 16 bases between.

The chain couples TRBV30 to TRBJ1-6, with D maybe TRBD1 (5 bases). The CDR3 covers 15 residues. The germline gives CDR1 GTSNPN, CDR2 SVGIG (reference sequence). The V end lost 3 bases, the J end lost 0 bases, and 9 bases lay between the germline ends. The CDR3 reads CAWSVDSSYNSPLHF. The DNA for the CDR3 is TGTGCCTGGAGCGTAGACAGCTCCTATAATTCACCCCTCCACTTT. Full variable domain (rest looked up from reference TRBV30 and TRBJ1-6): SQTIHQWPATLVQPVGSPLSLECTVEGTSNPNLYWYRQAAGRGLQLLFYSVGIGQISSEVPQNLSASRPQDRQFILSSKKLLLSDSGFYLCAWSVDSSYNSPLHFGNGTRLTVT.

The chain joins TRBV2 to TRBJ2-1, with a tentative D call TRBD2 (6 bases). This CDR3 is 16 amino acids long. The germline V gene has CDR1 SNHLY and CDR2 FYNNEI. Trimming shortened V by 6 bases and J by 9 bases, and 24 bases separated the two germline ends. The CDR3 reads CASRSLPKGTSTEQFF. CDR3 coding DNA: TGTGCCAGCAGGAGTCTACCAAAGGGCACTAGCACTGAGCAGTTCTTC.

The chain uses TRBV7-6 and TRBJ2-5; 12 positions match TRBD2. The CDR3 extends over 17 amino acids. Germline V gene sequence: CDR1 SGHVS, CDR2 FNYEAQ. V trimming: 3 bases; J trimming: 7 bases; junction bases outside the gene matches: 12. In DNA, the CDR3 is TGTGCCAGCAGCTTCTCCATTCCTAGCGGGAGGGCTTTGACCCAGTACTTC. Amino acid sequence: CASSFSIPSGRALTQYF.

Only one count was recorded for this clone. The V call is TRBV4-1, the J call TRBJ2-1, with D possibly being TRBD2 (5 bases). Germline CDR1 reads MGHRA; CDR2 reads YSYEKL. Trimming removed 0 bases at V and 4 bases at J, with 13 bases between. CDR3 length: 16 residues. CDR3 residues: CASSQEGGLDYNEQFF. The DNA for the CDR3 is TGCGCCAGCAGCCAAGAGGGTGGACTGGATTACAATGAGCAGTTCTTC.

This clone has only a few counts. The J gene is TRBJ1-3, the V gene TRBV4-1, with a weak D call TRBD1 (5 bases). V was clipped by 4 bases and J by 1 base, with 11 bases between them. The CDR3 runs 15 residues. Germline CDR1 MGHRA, CDR2 YSYEKL. CDR3 protein: CASSLSGASGNTIYF. DNA of the CDR3: TGCGCCAGCAGCCTCAGTGGGGCGTCTGGAAACACCATATATTTT.

V and J are TRBV5-1 and TRBJ1-1; 8 bases map to TRBD1. V gave up 5 bases and J gave up 0 bases; unmatched junction bases: 9. The germline CDR1 and CDR2 sequences are SGHRS and YFSETQ. The CDR3 totals 16 residues. The CDR3 nucleotides read TGCGCCAGCAGACCGACAGGGGTCCCTTTGAACACTGAAGCTTTCTTT. This gives the protein CASRPTGVPLNTEAFF. Full variable domain (missing parts from reference TRBV5-1 and TRBJ1-1): KAGVTQTPRYLIKTRGQQVTLSCSPISGHRSVSWYQQTPGQGLQFLFEYFSETQRNKGNFPGRFSGRQFSNSRSEMNVSTLELGDSALYLCASRPTGVPLNTEAFFGQGTRLTVV.

This chain joins TRBV12-3 or TRBV12-4 and TRBJ2-2; 7 bases fit TRBD1. V gave up 7 bases and J gave up 6 bases; unmatched junction bases: 2. The CDR3 totals 12 residues. The CDR3 bases are TGTGCCAGCAAACAGGGGCCCGGGGAGCTGTTTTTT. Translation: CASKQGPGELFF.

CDR3 sequence reads: CASSHPGGIVDTEAFF. DNA of the CDR3: TGTGCCAGCAGCCACCCAGGGGGAATAGTGGACACTGAAGCTTTCTTT. The chain combines TRBV3-1 (or the pseudogene TRBV3-2) with TRBJ1-1; 7 bases align to TRBD1. The CDR3 has 16 residues. J was trimmed by 3 bases and V by 3 bases; bases with no gene match: 10. Per the germline V gene, CDR1 is LGHDT and CDR2 is YNNKEL (reference sequence).

The rearrangement uses TRBV9 and TRBJ2-7, with a weak D call TRBD1 (5 bases). The V gene's germline CDR1 is SGDLS and CDR2 YYNGEE. Trimming removed 0 bases from V and 0 bases from J, with 7 bases in between. The CDR3 has 14 amino acids. The CDR3 DNA is TGTGCCAGCAGCGTAGAGGGGAACTCCTACGAGCAGTACTTC. This codes for CASSVEGNSYEQYF.

The V and J genes are TRBV7-9 and TRBJ2-5; D not resolved. This CDR3 region has 13 residues. Germline loops: CDR1 SEHNR, CDR2 FQNEAQ (reference sequence). Trimming took off 5 bases at V and 1 base at J, with 8 bases between the two ends. The CDR3 protein is CASSPPSQETQYF. CDR3 in DNA: TGTGCCAGCAGCCCACCGAGCCAAGAGACCCAGTACTTC.

The count of this clone is one. The chain has TRBV3-1 (or the pseudogene TRBV3-2) and TRBJ2-3, with TRBD2 matching 8 bases. CDR1 is LGHDT, CDR2 YNNKEL, per germline (reference sequence). This CDR3 has 14 amino acids. The V and J ends lost 6 bases and 3 bases, in that order; junction bases with no gene match: 5. DNA for the CDR3: TGTGCCAGCAGTCCGAGCGGGAGTACAGATACGCAGTATTTT. This gives the protein CASSPSGSTDTQYF.

The rearrangement uses TRBV7-6 and TRBJ2-3, with 8 positions matching TRBD2. Germline loops: CDR1 SGHVS, CDR2 FNYEAQ. J lost 0 bases, V lost 2 bases, and 4 bases had no gene match. The CDR3 covers 16 residues. The CDR3, as DNA: TGTGCCAGCAGCTTATGGGCTAGCGGGAGCACAGATACGCAGTATTTT. Protein: CASSLWASGSTDTQYF.

V and J are TRBV12-3 or TRBV12-4 and TRBJ1-1; D unclear. With 8 bases removed from V and 2 bases from J, the gap between germline ends came to 3 bases. The CDR3 has 10 amino acids. CDR3 sequence reads: CASLNTEAFF. CDR3 coding DNA: TGTGCCAGCCTTAACACTGAAGCTTTCTTT.

The chain couples TRBV15 to TRBJ1-2; 7 nucleotides align to TRBD1. The trim removed 3 bases at V and 1 base at J, leaving 5 bases unmatched. The V gene's germline CDR1 is LNHNV and CDR2 YYDKDF (reference sequence). This CDR3 region has 15 residues. This CDR3 is CATSSQRGLNYGYTF. The DNA of the CDR3 is TGTGCCACCAGCAGTCAAAGGGGGCTTAACTATGGCTACACCTTC.

This rearrangement joins TRBV6-5 to TRBJ2-5, with TRBD1 identical over 8 bases. V lost 4 bases and J lost 3; bases outside the gene matches: 7. The CDR3 consists of 15 residues. The germline V gene has CDR1 MNHEY and CDR2 SVGAGI. The CDR3 region has the DNA TGTGCCAGCAGTTGGTCCGGGACAGGAGAAGAGACCCAGTACTTC. The encoded protein is CASSWSGTGEETQYF.

This clone was seen only once. The chain carries TRBV19 and TRBJ1-1; possible D gene TRBD1, 5 bases. Germline values: CDR1 LNHDA, CDR2 SQIVND (reference sequence). CDR3 length: 15 residues. V lost 5 bases and J 5 bases, leaving 18 bases between the germline ends. CDR3 region: CASSPSPGMGTEAFF. Written as DNA, the CDR3 is TGTGCCAGTAGTCCTTCACCAGGGATGGGGACTGAAGCTTTCTTT.

The gene calls are TRBV7-6 and TRBJ2-3; 8 nucleotides match TRBD2. The ends lost 7 bases at V and 6 bases at J; junction bases unmatched: 12. The CDR3 contains 15 residues. Germline V gives CDR1 SGHVS, CDR2 FNYEAQ. For the CDR3, the DNA is TGTGCCAGCACCCTTGACGGGAGGGCCAGGGATACGCAGTATTTT. Translating gives CASTLDGRARDTQYF.

The chain has TRBV13 and TRBJ2-5, with TRBD1 matching 7 bases. Germline V lookup: CDR1 PRHDT, CDR2 FYEKMQ (reference sequence). Germline trimming cut 3 bases from V and 1 base from J; bases unmatched to any gene: 5. The CDR3 is 15 amino acids. The CDR3 loop reads CASSFNRDSQETQYF. The CDR3 coding sequence is TGTGCCAGCAGCTTTAACCGGGACAGCCAAGAGACCCAGTACTTC.

The chain uses TRBV7-2 and TRBJ1-2; D not certain. Per the germline V gene, CDR1 is SGHTA and CDR2 is FQGNSA. V gave up 1 base and J gave up 8 bases, with 14 bases separating them. CDR3 size: 14 residues. DNA for the CDR3: TGTGCCAGCAGCTTAGATTGGCCCTCTAGGGGCTACACCTTC. Translating it yields CASSLDWPSRGYTF.

The chain combines TRBV5-5 with TRBJ1-2; D uncertain. Germline CDR1 reads SGHKS; CDR2 reads YYEKEE (reference sequence). V was cut by 3 bases and J by 2 bases, with 11 bases left in between. The CDR3 spans 14 residues. CDR3 amino acids: CASSYGRANYGYTF. The CDR3, as DNA: TGTGCCAGCAGCTATGGGAGGGCGAACTATGGCTACACCTTC.

The chain has TRBV4-3 and TRBJ2-2; maybe TRBD2 (6 bases). Trimming removed 6 bases from V and 0 bases from J, with 11 bases in between. Looked up from germline, CDR1 is LGHNA and CDR2 is YSLEER. The CDR3 has 15 amino acids. The CDR3, as DNA: TGCGCCAGCAGGCCTAGCGTTTCGAACACCGGGGAGCTGTTTTTT. This sequence encodes CASRPSVSNTGELFF.